This T cell receptor beta chain came from a study of CD8 T cells in ankylosing spondylitis. TCRdb processed the 5' RACE reads anew with MiXCR; each CDR3 protein has one entry. The sample has a few hundred thousand distinct CDR3 sequences; around 10% are singletons. Germline-derived CDR1 and CDR2 are SNHLY and FYNNEI. The CDR3 has 18 amino acids. Trimming cost V 11 bases and J 4 bases, with 30 bases left between them. This chain links TRBV2 with TRBJ1-5; D might be TRBD1 (5 bases). The sequencing input was blood, either unsorted or a sorted T cell fraction (not recorded which). The source is a female donor with ankylosing spondylitis or in good health (not recorded which). CDR3 region: CAFSRWLQGNRGNQPQHF. In nucleotides, the CDR3 is TGTGCCTTCTCCCGTTGGTTGCAGGGAAACAGAGGGAATCAGCCCCAGCATTTT.